This T cell receptor (beta chain) was identified during a study of T cells after yellow fever vaccination. About the research overall: Some fractions had low cell numbers, and these were prepared with SMART-Seq v4 Ultra Low Input. Study-wide findings and caveats: FACS-sorted repertoires could harbor abundant contaminating bulk-population clonotypes. Post-booster repertoires contained most primary-vaccination clones again (approximately 97% CD4, approximately 88% CD8). Overall, a small share of clonotypes was seen in both CD4 and CD8 compartments.

Concerning this clonotype itself: Its antigen remains unknown.

Each CDR3 protein is one row after TCRdb ran MiXCR on the 5' RACE reads. The sample holds approximately 580,000 distinct CDR3 sequences, around a sixth seen once. Germline CDR1 and CDR2: GTSNPN and SVGIG (reference sequence). The CDR3 runs 11 residues. Trimming took off 2 bases at V and 7 bases at J, with 8 bases between the two ends. Sequenced here: PBMCs, sampled less than 6 days after the first yellow fever vaccination. The receptor was isolated from a man aged 18 to 35 who received the YFV17D yellow fever vaccine. This chain uses TRBV30 with TRBJ1-1; D not certain. CDR3 sequence: CAWSKQLEAFF. In DNA, the CDR3 is TGTGCCTGGAGTAAGCAGCTTGAAGCTTTCTTT.